The rows below give T cell receptor beta chains drawn from one sample of a study of Ad26.COV2.S vaccination and SARS-CoV-2 variants. Assay: immunoSEQ multiplex PCR; the TCRdb copy retains only in-frame clones and omits some. Found here are 360,000 or so clones, around nine tenths of them singletons; the top ten hold roughly 3.1%. The input for sequencing was peripheral blood, taken in a trial of Ad26.COV2.S vaccine versus placebo. The receptors here all came from a person between 18 and 60 years old who received the Ad26.COV2.S COVID-19 vaccine or a placebo. CDR3s include the opening cysteine and the closing phenylalanine or tryptophan. A D gene is named only where the DNA matches it firmly. Clone size appears in some rows only: once, few, many, or a class for an expanded clone.

>-|-|TRBV7-8|TRBJ2-3|14
TGTGCCAGCAGCTTTAGCGTAGAGGGAGATACGCAGTATTTT
CASSFSVEGDTQYF
>TRBD1|-|TRBV7-2|TRBJ1-5|15
TGTGCCAGCAGTTTGGACAGGGGGCTCGGTCAGCCCCAGCATTTT
CASSLDRGLGQPQHF
>TRBD2|-|TRBV24-1|TRBJ2-1|17
TGTGCCACCAGTGACCACCCGCTAGCGGGGACATCCGGTGAGCAGTTCTTC
CATSDHPLAGTSGEQFF
>-|few|TRBV6-2/TRBV6-3|TRBJ1-2|15
TGTGCCAGCAGTTACATGGCAGGCCTTTGGGATGGCTACACCTTC
CASSYMAGLWDGYTF
>-|-|TRBV11-3|TRBJ2-5|13
TGTGCCAGCAGCCTAGGACAGCAAGAGACCCAGTACTTC
CASSLGQQETQYF
>-|-|TRBV11-2|TRBJ1-3|16
TGTGCCAGCAGCTTAGATGCACCCCGCTCTGGAAACACCATATATTTT
CASSLDAPRSGNTIYF
>-|-|TRBV7-2|TRBJ1-2|11
TGTGCCAGCAGCCCGGACTATGGCTACACCTTC
CASSPDYGYTF
>TRBD1|-|TRBV7-2|TRBJ1-2|13
TGTGCCAGCAGTCCTACAGGGGGCAAAGGCTACACCTTC
CASSPTGGKGYTF
>-|-|TRBV5-1|TRBJ2-5|14
TGCGCCAGCAGCCTCGGGGGGCCCCAAGAGACCCAGTACTTC
CASSLGGPQETQYF
>TRBD1|-|TRBV5-6|TRBJ2-1|14
TGTGCCAGCAGTCCACACAGGGGGCTGAATGAGCAGTTCTTC
CASSPHRGLNEQFF
>-|-|TRBV6-2/TRBV6-3|TRBJ1-5|14
TGTGCCAGCAGTTACCGACAGGGCAATCAGCCCCAGCATTTT
CASSYRQGNQPQHF
>-|-|TRBV3-1/TRBV3-2|TRBJ2-1|12
TGTGCCAGCAGCCAAGGGGGGGCTGAGCAGTTCTTC
CASSQGGAEQFF
>-|-|TRBV15|TRBJ1-1|13
TGTGCCACCAGCAGAAGGGACGAACTTGAAGCTTTCTTT
CATSRRDELEAFF
>-|-|TRBV2|TRBJ2-7|15
TGTGCCAGCAGTGAAGGGCAGGGCCTCACCTACGAGCAGTACTTC
CASSEGQGLTYEQYF
>TRBD1|few|TRBV7-9|TRBJ2-7|14
TGTGCCAGCAGCTCTCTCAGGGGGAAAATCGAGCAGTACTTC
CASSSLRGKIEQYF
>-|-|TRBV12-3/TRBV12-4|TRBJ1-1|11
TGTGCCAGCAGAGGGACCACTGAAGCTTTCTTT
CASRGTTEAFF
>-|-|TRBV6-5|TRBJ2-6|16
TGTGCCAGCAGTTACATGGGGCTCTCTGGGGCCAACGTCCTGACTTTC
CASSYMGLSGANVLTF
>-|-|TRBV27|TRBJ2-7|14
TGTGCCAGCAGGAACAGGGAAAGCTCCTACGAGCAGTACTTC
CASRNRESSYEQYF
>TRBD2|-|TRBV30|TRBJ2-7|18
TGTGCCTGGAATCGCCCCGCTAGCGGGCGACGTCCGGGTTACGAGCAGTACTTC
CAWNRPASGRRPGYEQYF
>-|once|TRBV14|TRBJ1-1|14
TGTGCCAGCAGCCAGGAAGTCCGTATCACTGAAGCTTTCTTT
CASSQEVRITEAFF
>TRBD2|once|TRBV5-6|TRBJ2-7|14
TGTGCCAGCAGCCCATGGGGGGGATCCCACGAGCAGTACTTC
CASSPWGGSHEQYF
>-|-|TRBV29-1|TRBJ2-5|11
TGCAGCGTTGAGCGCACAGAGACCCAGTACTTC
CSVERTETQYF
>-|-|TRBV5-6|TRBJ2-2|15
TGTGCCAGCAGCTTTCGACAGGTCAACACCGGGGAGCTGTTTTTT
CASSFRQVNTGELFF
>-|-|TRBV15|TRBJ2-6|15
TGTGCCACCAGCAGAAGGGACTCTGGGGCCAACGTCCTGACTTTC
CATSRRDSGANVLTF
>TRBD2|-|TRBV6-5|TRBJ2-3|14
TGTGCCAGCGCAAGCGGGGCTAGCACAGATACGCAGTATTTT
CASASGASTDTQYF
>-|-|TRBV7-9|TRBJ2-3|16
TGTGCCAGTTTCCCCCGAGGGGGGCCGGAGTCAGATACGCCCTATTTT
CASFPRGGPESDTPYF
>TRBD1|-|TRBV19|TRBJ2-5|18
TGTGCCAGTAGTACCCCCCCAGGACAGGGAGCAATCCAAGAGACCCAGTACTTC
CASSTPPGQGAIQETQYF
>-|-|TRBV27|TRBJ1-3|15
TGTGCCAGCAGTCGCAGCGGGGACTTTGGAAACACCATATATTTT
CASSRSGDFGNTIYF
>TRBD1|-|TRBV7-8|TRBJ1-4|19
TGTGCCAGCAGCTTAGCGGCCGGGGACAGGGGGGCAACTAATGAAAAACTGTTTTTT
CASSLAAGDRGATNEKLFF
>-|-|TRBV24-1|TRBJ1-5|12
TGTGCCACCAGTGACGAGGGCCAGCCCCAGCATTTT
CATSDEGQPQHF
>-|once|TRBV7-9|TRBJ1-2|13
TGTGCCAGCAGCTTAGAGGGCCTGGGCGGCTACACCTTC
CASSLEGLGGYTF
>-|once|TRBV18|TRBJ1-1|14
TGTGCCAGCTCACCACGCAGGGGGAACACTGAAGCTTTCTTT
CASSPRRGNTEAFF
>-|-|TRBV5-5|TRBJ1-1|13
TGTGCCAGCAGCGGGGGAGGGTTAACTGAAGCTTTCTTT
CASSGGGLTEAFF
>-|-|TRBV14|TRBJ2-2|15
TGTGCCAGCAGCCAGGTTCCCGGGGGCACCGGGGAGCTGTTTTTT
CASSQVPGGTGELFF
>TRBD2|-|TRBV5-4|TRBJ2-3|14
TGTGCCAGCAGCTTGAAGCCTAGCGGGGGAACGCAGTATTTT
CASSLKPSGGTQYF
>-|-|TRBV5-6|TRBJ1-2|13
TGTGCCAGCAGCTTGGACAGGGCCGAAGGCTACACCTTC
CASSLDRAEGYTF
>-|-|TRBV7-6|TRBJ2-5|15
TGTGCCAGCAGCTTAGGGATAGGTAGCGGAGAGACCCAGTACTTC
CASSLGIGSGETQYF
>-|-|TRBV19|TRBJ1-1|13
TGTGCCAGTAGCCCCTATCGGGAAGAGAAAGCTTTCTTT
CASSPYREEKAFF
>-|once|TRBV9|TRBJ1-5|15
TGTGCCAGCAGCGGGGGCGGTGAGGGTTCTCAGCCCCAGCATTTT
CASSGGGEGSQPQHF
>-|-|TRBV5-5|TRBJ2-7|14
TGTGCCAGCAGCTTGGGGGCAGGGGAACACGAGCAGTACTTC
CASSLGAGEHEQYF
>TRBD2|once|TRBV3-1/TRBV3-2|TRBJ2-2|15
TGTGCCAGCAGCCCGACTAGCGGAGTAACCGGGGAGCTGTTTTTT
CASSPTSGVTGELFF
>TRBD1|once|TRBV2|TRBJ2-7|14
TGTGCCAGCAGTAGGGACAGGGACCCCTACGAGCAGTACTTC
CASSRDRDPYEQYF
>-|-|TRBV18|TRBJ1-2|13
TGTGCCAGCTCACCGGATGGCAACTATGGCTACACCTTC
CASSPDGNYGYTF
>-|-|TRBV4-1|TRBJ1-2|15
TGCGCCAGCAGCCAAGTAGCTGGTCCCAACTATGGCTACACCTTC
CASSQVAGPNYGYTF
>-|-|TRBV7-8|TRBJ1-5|15
TGTGCCAGCAGCTTAGCCAGGTTGGGCAATCAGCCCCAGCATTTT
CASSLARLGNQPQHF
>TRBD1|-|TRBV5-8|TRBJ2-4|14
TGTGCCAGTTCCCGGGACAGCGACAAAAACATTCAGTACTTC
CASSRDSDKNIQYF
>-|once|TRBV13|TRBJ2-3|14
TGTGCCAGCAGCTTCAATAGGGGAAGGGATACGCAGTATTTT
CASSFNRGRDTQYF
>-|-|TRBV7-2|TRBJ1-1|17
TGTGCCAGCAGCATAGCGCAGGGCCTTATATGGGGGGTTGAAGCTTTCTTT
CASSIAQGLIWGVEAFF
>-|few|TRBV6-2/TRBV6-3|TRBJ1-3|12
TGTGCCAGCAGTTACTCCGGAAACACCATATATTTT
CASSYSGNTIYF
>-|-|TRBV10-2|TRBJ1-4|15
TGCGCCAGCAGTACCCCCAACAGGGCTAATGAAAAACTGTTTTTT
CASSTPNRANEKLFF
>-|few|TRBV2|TRBJ1-5|14
TGTGCCAGCAGCGTCCCAGGGGCGAATCAGCCCCAGCATTTT
CASSVPGANQPQHF
>-|few|TRBV4-2|TRBJ1-5|13
TGTGCCAGCAGCCGGACCCCTTCGCAGCCCCAGCATTTT
CASSRTPSQPQHF
>-|-|TRBV6-4|TRBJ1-5|14
TGTGCCAGCAGCGAGCAGGGCGGCAATCAGCCCCAGCATTTT
CASSEQGGNQPQHF
>TRBD1|-|TRBV7-2|TRBJ2-7|15
TGTGCCAGCAGCTACTACAGGGGACAGGCCTACGAGCAGTACTTC
CASSYYRGQAYEQYF
>-|-|TRBV6-5|TRBJ1-2|12
TGTGCCAGCGGTCGCGCGGGCGGTGGCTACACCTTC
CASGRAGGGYTF